This is a list of T cell receptor beta chains from one sample in a study of CD8+ T cells in alopecia areata. Repertoires were generated with immunoSEQ multiplex PCR, while TCRdb's copy carries only in-frame clones and drops some. There are approximately 160,000 clones in the sample; approximately 57% occur only once, and 11% to 15% lies in the top ten. The sample in question was CD4+ T cells sorted from blood, obtained at week 24, from a patient treated with tofacitinib. The receptors here all came from a human donor with alopecia areata. Each CDR3 is given with its conserved first and last residue. D genes are given only for firm matches. Expanded clones get a size class; other rows say once, few or many, or leave the size out.

few,TRBJ1-1,-,TRBV7-2,CASSLGSLGSGTEAFF,TGTGCCAGCAGCTTAGGTTCTCTGGGTTCGGGTACTGAAGCTTTCTTT
once,TRBJ2-5,-,TRBV4-1,CASSQQGTETQYF,TGCGCCAGCAGCCAACAAGGGACGGAGACCCAGTACTTC
-,TRBJ2-1,TRBD2,TRBV15,CATSRDRTSGGANEQFF,TGTGCCACCAGCAGAGACCGGACTAGCGGGGGGGCGAATGAGCAGTTCTTC
-,TRBJ2-2,TRBD2,TRBV7-3,CASSSGLAGNTGELFF,TGTGCCAGCAGCTCGGGACTAGCGGGGAACACCGGGGAGCTGTTTTTT
-,TRBJ2-7,-,TRBV23-1,CASSRCEQYF,TGCGCCAGCAGTCGGTGCGAGCAGTACTTC
-,TRBJ1-2,-,TRBV19,CASRPPGALNYGYTF,TGTGCCAGTAGACCTCCTGGGGCCCTTAACTATGGCTACACCTTC
-,TRBJ1-1,TRBD1,TRBV29-1,CSVYRTGNAEAFF,TGCAGCGTCTACCGGACAGGGAACGCTGAAGCTTTCTTT
-,TRBJ1-1,-,TRBV7-9,CASSRGGAMNTEAFF,TGTGCCAGCTCAAGAGGAGGGGCCATGAACACTGAAGCTTTCTTT
few,TRBJ1-3,TRBD1,TRBV30,CAWSGGQGNTIYF,TGTGCCTGGAGTGGGGGACAGGGAAACACCATATATTTT
-,TRBJ1-1,-,TRBV30,CAWSVTGDTEAFF,TGTGCCTGGAGTGTAACGGGGGACACTGAAGCTTTCTTT
-,TRBJ2-6,-,TRBV28,CASSFGTIPANVLTF,TGTGCCAGCAGTTTCGGGACAATCCCCGCCAACGTCCTGACTTTC
-,TRBJ2-4,-,TRBV6-6,CASTWSQGNIQYF,TGTGCCAGCACGTGGTCCCAAGGGAACATTCAGTACTTC
few,TRBJ2-5,-,TRBV29-1,CSVVVRETQYF,TGCAGCGTTGTAGTCCGGGAGACCCAGTACTTC
-,TRBJ2-5,-,TRBV7-9,CASSARETQYF,TGTGCCAGCAGCGCAAGAGAGACCCAGTACTTC
-,TRBJ2-3,-,TRBV30,CAWSLGPGDTQYF,TGTGCCTGGAGTCTGGGGCCGGGAGATACGCAGTATTTT
-,TRBJ1-1,-,TRBV29-1,CSVGFGNTEAFF,TGCAGCGTTGGGTTCGGGAACACTGAAGCTTTCTTT
-,TRBJ2-5,-,TRBV15,CATSGYSQQDEETQYF,TGTGCCACCAGCGGATACTCACAGCAAGATGAAGAGACCCAGTACTTC
-,TRBJ1-6,-,TRBV6-6,CASSVPGEGGPLHF,TGTGCCAGCAGTGTCCCGGGGGAGGGGGGACCCCTCCACTTT
once,TRBJ2-3,-,TRBV5-1,CASSLDKTNSDTQYF,TGCGCCAGCAGCTTGGATAAAACCAATTCAGATACGCAGTATTTT
-,TRBJ1-2,-,TRBV5-6,CASSLGSERGYTF,TGTGCCAGCAGCCTCGGTTCCGAGCGTGGCTACACCTTC
-,TRBJ2-1,-,TRBV6-1,CASSESRGPSYNEQFF,TGTGCCAGCAGTGAAAGCCGGGGGCCTTCCTACAATGAGCAGTTCTTC
-,TRBJ2-7,-,TRBV30,CAWRSRIGGNVYEQYF,TGTGCCTGGCGTTCACGAATTGGCGGAAATGTTTACGAGCAGTACTTC
-,TRBJ1-2,-,TRBV30,CATPGGSEYGYTF,TGTGCGACGCCGGGGGGCAGTGAGTATGGCTACACCTTC
few,TRBJ2-1,-,TRBV5-1,CASSLASGGSSQFF,TGCGCCAGCAGCTTGGCGTCCGGGGGTTCCTCTCAGTTCTTC
-,TRBJ2-7,TRBD2,TRBV29-1,CSVSTRGVTYEQYF,TGCAGCGTTAGTACCCGGGGGGTAACCTACGAGCAGTACTTC
-,TRBJ1-5,TRBD1,TRBV6-5,CASSRGTGDQPQHF,TGTGCCAGCAGCCGCGGGACAGGGGATCAGCCCCAGCATTTT
few,TRBJ2-4,-,TRBV29-1,CSVRVLLAKNIQYF,TGCAGCGTTAGGGTCCTACTAGCCAAAAACATTCAGTACTTC
few,TRBJ2-7,TRBD1,TRBV27,CASSTQGHSYEQYF,TGTGCCAGCAGTACACAGGGGCACTCCTACGAGCAGTACTTC
-,TRBJ2-5,TRBD2,TRBV5-6,CATTSWEGETQYF,TGTGCCACCACCTCCTGGGAGGGAGAGACCCAGTACTTC
-,TRBJ1-4,TRBD1,TRBV27,CASSLRPDRGTNEKLFF,TGTGCCAGCAGTTTAAGGCCCGACAGGGGGACTAATGAAAAACTGTTTTTT
-,TRBJ2-7,TRBD1,TRBV29-1,CSVGGGLLSYEQYF,TGCAGCGTTGGAGGGGGCCTCCTCTCCTACGAGCAGTACTTC
-,TRBJ1-5,-,TRBV30,CAWSRPQRGQPQHF,TGTGCCTGGAGTAGGCCGCAGCGGGGTCAGCCCCAGCATTTT
-,TRBJ1-4,-,TRBV7-9,CASSPRVSTNEKLFF,TGTGCCAGCAGCCCCCGGGTCTCAACTAATGAAAAACTGTTTTTT
once,TRBJ1-1,-,TRBV30,CAWSVRGGPAFF,TGTGCCTGGAGTGTACGGGGAGGGCCTGCTTTCTTT
few,TRBJ2-7,-,TRBV18,CASSEGYEQYF,TGTGCCAGCTCAGAGGGTTACGAGCAGTACTTC
once,TRBJ1-6,-,TRBV7-9,CASSFDEKWSPLHF,TGTGCCAGCAGCTTCGATGAGAAGTGGTCACCCCTCCACTTT
-,TRBJ2-7,-,TRBV7-8,CASSLYVGSDEQYF,TGTGCCAGCAGCTTATACGTAGGGTCCGACGAGCAGTACTTC
-,TRBJ1-1,-,TRBV23-1,CASSEAFF,TGCGCCAGCAGTGAAGCTTTCTTT
-,TRBJ1-2,-,TRBV7-9,CASSLAGYGYGYTF,TGTGCCAGCAGCTTAGCGGGGTACGGCTATGGCTACACCTTC
-,TRBJ2-3,-,TRBV25-1,CASSELEGATDTQYF,TGTGCCAGCAGTGAATTGGAGGGGGCGACAGATACGCAGTATTTT
-,TRBJ2-7,-,TRBV25-1,CASSESGRGTYEQYF,TGTGCCAGCAGTGAATCAGGTAGGGGCACCTACGAGCAGTACTTC
few,TRBJ1-6,-,TRBV19,CASKVENNSPLHF,TGTGCCAGTAAGGTGGAGAATAATTCACCCCTCCACTTT
few,TRBJ2-3,TRBD2,TRBV29-1,CSVGLSGGRTDTQYF,TGCAGCGTTGGCCTTAGCGGGGGCCGCACAGATACGCAGTATTTT
few,TRBJ2-5,TRBD1,TRBV29-1,CRVGTGPQETQYF,TGCAGAGTTGGGACAGGGCCCCAAGAGACCCAGTACTTC
-,TRBJ2-7,-,TRBV25-1,CASVGLGNEQYF,TGTGCCTCAGTAGGTTTGGGGAACGAGCAGTACTTC
-,TRBJ1-2,-,TRBV28,CASSEPGQPYGYTF,TGTGCCAGCAGCGAGCCTGGACAGCCCTATGGCTACACCTTC
-,TRBJ2-4,-,TRBV19,CASSPSFSPLAKNIQYF,TGTGCCAGTAGCCCCTCCTTCTCCCCCCTAGCCAAAAACATTCAGTACTTC
-,TRBJ2-2,-,TRBV19,CASNEGPGELFF,TGTGCCAGTAATGAGGGCCCCGGGGAGCTGTTTTTT
-,TRBJ2-6,-,TRBV5-1,CASSLSGAGANVLTF,TGCGCCAGCAGCTTGTCAGGGGCTGGGGCCAACGTCCTGACTTTC
-,TRBJ2-7,-,TRBV7-9,CASSPLYEQYF,TGTGCCAGCAGCCCCCTTTACGAGCAGTACTTC
-,TRBJ2-1,-,TRBV29-1,CSEWANNEQFF,TGCAGCGAGTGGGCAAACAATGAGCAGTTCTTC
-,TRBJ2-2,-,TRBV13,CASSPPISSNTGELFF,TGTGCCAGCAGCCCGCCGATAAGTTCGAACACCGGGGAGCTGTTTTTT
few,TRBJ2-5,TRBD2,TRBV6-5,CASTSGETQYF,TGTGCCAGCACTAGCGGAGAGACCCAGTACTTC
few,TRBJ1-1,-,TRBV29-1,CSVVTSYTEAFF,TGCAGCGTTGTTACGAGTTACACTGAAGCTTTCTTT
few,TRBJ1-1,-,TRBV5-1,CASSLGQMNTEAFF,TGCGCCAGCAGCTTGGGACAGATGAACACTGAAGCTTTCTTT
few,TRBJ2-5,TRBD1,TRBV30,CAWSPGQGETQYF,TGTGCCTGGAGTCCGGGACAGGGAGAGACCCAGTACTTC
once,TRBJ1-2,-,TRBV20-1,CSVPRGGGYTF,TGCAGTGTCCCCAGGGGCGGTGGCTACACCTTC
-,TRBJ2-5,TRBD2,TRBV29-1,CSADQPTSEPRETQYF,TGCAGCGCCGACCAGCCTACTAGCGAACCAAGGGAGACCCAGTACTTC
-,TRBJ1-2,-,TRBV21-1,CASSKREDGYTF,TGTGCCAGCAGCAAGAGAGAGGATGGCTACACCTTC
-,TRBJ2-2,TRBD1,TRBV5-1,CASSLARGLHSGELFF,TGCGCCAGCAGCTTGGCTAGGGGGCTGCATAGCGGGGAGCTGTTTTTT